The T cell receptor beta chain under discussion was sequenced for a study of blood T cell repertoires in COVID-19. Study at large: The samples span acute and convalescent COVID-19 from the United States, Italy and Spain. T cells, B-cell-depleted T cells, or PBMCs supplied cDNA or gDNA.

Original processing methods: Estimation of nucleated cell counts was performed using reference gene primer amplification. The table came from immunoSEQ multiplex PCR; TCRdb's copy has only in-frame clones and leaves some out. That table is the source of V, J and clone size, and D and trimming were worked out from the DNA. The sample has about 200,000 clones; 65% to 85% are singletons. The sequence was obtained from a woman of 80 years or more with acute or convalescent COVID-19. Material: peripheral blood.

CDR3 amino acids: CASSLVDSTEQYF. CDR3 DNA sequence: TGTGCCAGCAGTTTAGTCGACAGTACTGAGCAGTACTTC. The chain has TRBV12-3 or TRBV12-4 and TRBJ2-7, with D maybe TRBD1 (5 bases). Trimming removed 1 base from V and 7 bases from J, with 11 bases in between. CDR3 length: 13 residues.